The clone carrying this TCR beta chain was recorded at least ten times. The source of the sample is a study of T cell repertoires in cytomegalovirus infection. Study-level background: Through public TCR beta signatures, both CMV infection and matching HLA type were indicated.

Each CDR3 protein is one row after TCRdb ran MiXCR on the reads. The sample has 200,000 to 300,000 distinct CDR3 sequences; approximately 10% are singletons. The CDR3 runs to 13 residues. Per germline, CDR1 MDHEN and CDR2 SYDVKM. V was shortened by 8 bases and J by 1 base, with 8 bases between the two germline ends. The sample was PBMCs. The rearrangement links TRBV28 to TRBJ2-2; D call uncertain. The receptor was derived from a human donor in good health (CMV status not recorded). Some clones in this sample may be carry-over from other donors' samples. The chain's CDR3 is CASGPGNTGELFF. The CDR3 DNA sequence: TGTGCCAGCGGACCAGGGAACACCGGGGAGCTGTTTTTT.